This TCR beta chain was recovered during a study of blood T cell repertoires in COVID-19. About the study: Some COVID-19 samples were acute and others convalescent; all came from the United States, Italy and Spain. In each case, the material was cDNA or gDNA derived from T cells, B-cell-depleted T cells, or PBMCs.

Germline assignment: CDR1 MNHEY and CDR2 SMNVEV (reference sequence). V was trimmed by 8 bases and J by 1 base, leaving 24 bases between them. This CDR3 is built from 17 residues. In the original workflow: It was from reference gene primer amplification that nucleated cell counts were estimated. TCRdb's table, derived via immunoSEQ multiplex PCR, lists solely in-frame clones and lacks some. That table supplies the V and J calls and clone size; D and trimming were determined from the DNA. The data contain around 260,000 clones, 70% to 90% of them singletons. The TCR sequence derives from a woman aged 50 to 60 with acute or convalescent COVID-19. The rearrangement links TRBV27 to TRBJ2-7; TRBD1 is a possible D gene (5 bases). Specimen: peripheral blood. As DNA, the CDR3 is TGTGCCAGCCCAAACCCCCCCGTGACAGTTCGATCCTACGAGCAGTACTTC. Translating it yields CASPNPPVTVRSYEQYF.